What follows is one T cell receptor beta chain and its context. After extraction with the RNeasy kit, roughly 0.45 to 1 ug of the RNA was reverse transcribed using random hexamers. Amplification of the TCR beta CDR3 was carried out by immunoSEQ multiplex PCR, which spanned a total of 54 Vbeta and 13 Jbeta segments. Each CDR3 protein is one row after TCRdb ran MiXCR on the immunoSEQ multiplex PCR reads. There are around 200,000 distinct CDR3 sequences in the sample; about 93% occur only once, and 0.099% lies in the top ten. This specimen comes from a study of CD8 T cells in Susac syndrome. Study as a whole: Among sequenced Susac syndrome patients, six had active disease and eight were in remission.

Recently defined diagnostic criteria for definite or probable disease were fulfilled by Susac syndrome patients. The authors negatively isolated CD8+ and CD4+ T cells and FACS-enriched TEMRA cells. V lost 1 base, J lost 3 bases, and 10 bases lay in between. Germline V gene data show CDR1 as LNHNV and CDR2 as YYDKDF (reference sequence). The CDR3 has 14 amino acids. This clonotype originated in a human donor with Susac syndrome. What was sequenced was CD4+ T cells from PBMCs. This rearrangement joins TRBV15 to TRBJ2-7; either TRBD1 or TRBD2 may fit D (5 bases each). For the CDR3, the DNA is TGTGCCACCAGCAGAGGAGGGACCGACTACGAGCAGTACTTC. Its protein product is CATSRGGTDYEQYF.